A single sample is the source of the 16 T cell receptor beta chains below, sequenced in a study of T-cell reconstitution after alpha-beta-depleted transplantation in children. For TCRbeta, the library was prepared with unique molecular identifiers. Each CDR3 protein is one row after TCRdb ran MiXCR on the PCR reads. The sample shows 150,000 to 200,000 distinct CDR3 sequences, approximately 6.6% of them seen only once. Specimen: PBMCs from the stem cell graft donor, collected from the stem cell graft. These receptors were taken from a human donor who donated a stem cell graft to a child with Wiskott-Aldrich syndrome.

Many counts were recorded for this clonotype. The genes are TRBV5-1 and TRBJ1-1; D is unclear. The V gene lost 3 bases and the J gene lost 0 bases, with 6 bases spanning the gap. The germline gives CDR1 SGHRS, CDR2 YFSETQ. The CDR3 sequence is 13 residues long. DNA of the CDR3: TGCGCCAGCAGCTCGTCAGTGAACACTGAAGCTTTCTTT. It yields the protein CASSSSVNTEAFF.

In this sample, this clonotype turned up many times. The chain combines TRBV20-1 with TRBJ2-1; D might be TRBD2 (5 bases). Germline V CDR1 and CDR2: DFQATT, SNEGSKA (reference sequence). The V and J ends lost 8 bases and 6 bases respectively, with 20 bases between them. This CDR3 spans 14 amino acids. This CDR3 reads CSLRADFFPNEQFF. DNA of the CDR3: TGCAGTCTCCGTGCGGACTTCTTCCCCAATGAGCAGTTCTTC.

This clonotype was counted ten times or more. The chain couples TRBV2 to TRBJ2-5; D not certain. The CDR3 consists of 13 residues. Germline CDR1 reads SNHLY; CDR2 reads FYNNEI. V lost 7 bases, J lost 5 bases, and 14 bases lay in between. The CDR3 region has the DNA TGTGCCAGCAATCCGGACGGTCGTGAGACCCAGTACTTC. This gives the protein CASNPDGRETQYF.

This clonotype was seen at least ten times. This chain links TRBV10-3 with TRBJ2-7; D possibly corresponds to TRBD2 (6 bases). V was pared by 2 bases and J by 7 bases, with 21 bases between. The CDR3 totals 16 residues. Germline V CDR1 and CDR2: ENHRY, SYGVKD. The CDR3 region is CAISETRGAVGGEQYF. As DNA, the CDR3 is TGTGCCATCAGTGAGACGCGCGGGGCCGTGGGGGGAGAGCAGTACTTC.

Many counts were recorded for this clonotype. This chain links TRBV24-1 with TRBJ2-1, with D perhaps matching TRBD1 or TRBD2 (6 bases each). The V gene's germline CDR1 is KGHDR and CDR2 SFDVKD. The V and J ends lost 3 bases and 6 bases respectively, with 14 bases between them. The CDR3 consists of 15 residues. CDR3 residues: CATSDTTGAINEQFF. The CDR3, as DNA: TGTGCCACCAGTGATACTACGGGGGCCATCAATGAGCAGTTCTTC.

This clonotype was counted many times. The chain combines TRBV7-8 with TRBJ2-3, with no clear D. This CDR3 region has 11 residues. V lost 4 bases, J lost 4 bases, and 3 bases lay in between. The germline V gene has CDR1 SGHVS and CDR2 FQNEAQ. For the CDR3, the DNA is TGTGCCAGCAGCTCGTCAGATACGCAGTATTTT. Protein: CASSSSDTQYF.

This clonotype was recorded at least ten times. The V and J genes are TRBV5-1 and TRBJ2-7, with D uncertain. With 0 bases removed from V and 0 bases from J, the gap between germline ends came to 7 bases. This CDR3 is built from 14 residues. Per the germline V gene, CDR1 is SGHRS and CDR2 is YFSETQ. CDR3 sequence reads: CASSLDPSSYEQYF. The CDR3 bases are TGCGCCAGCAGCTTGGACCCTTCCTCCTACGAGCAGTACTTC. The complete variable domain, with remaining parts taken from reference TRBV5-1 and TRBJ2-7, reads KAGVTQTPRYLIKTRGQQVTLSCSPISGHRSVSWYQQTPGQGLQFLFEYFSETQRNKGNFPGRFSGRQFSNSRSEMNVSTLELGDSALYLCASSLDPSSYEQYFGPGTRLTVT.

This clonotype was observed at least ten times. The CDR3 nucleotides are TGTGCCAGCAGCTCAGGGGGGGGCGAGCAGTACTTC. Translation gives CASSSGGGEQYF. The genes are TRBV12-3 or TRBV12-4 and TRBJ2-7; D possibly matches TRBD1 or TRBD2 (7 bases each). CDR3 length: 12 amino acids. Trimming took off 6 bases at V and 6 bases at J, with 12 bases between the two ends.

This clonotype was recorded many times. This chain uses TRBV12-3 or TRBV12-4 with TRBJ2-1; TRBD2 aligns across 9 bases. The CDR3 is 17 amino acids. Trimming took 6 bases from V and 6 from J; bases not matched to a gene: 15. The CDR3 sequence: CASSRHPGGGARNEQFF. In nucleotides, the CDR3 is TGTGCCAGCAGCCGCCACCCGGGCGGGGGGGCGCGCAATGAGCAGTTCTTC.

This clonotype was seen a few times. The gene calls are TRBV7-2 and TRBJ1-5, with D tentatively TRBD1 (6 bases). CDR1 SGHTA and CDR2 FQGNSA come from the germline V gene. There are 16 residues in the CDR3. Trimming shortened V by 5 bases and J by 0 bases, and 14 bases separated the two germline ends. In DNA, the CDR3 is TGTGCCAGCAGCCGAGGGGGGGAGTATAGCAATCAGCCCCAGCATTTT. Its protein is CASSRGGEYSNQPQHF.

This clonotype came up many times. The chain links TRBV20-1 to TRBJ2-7; D gene ambiguous. Germline V gene data show CDR1 as DFQATT and CDR2 as SNEGSKA (reference sequence). CDR3 length: 14 residues. V lost 8 bases and J 1 base, leaving 18 bases between the germline ends. The CDR3 protein is CSKIQVQLSYEQYF. The CDR3 region has the DNA TGCAGTAAAATCCAGGTCCAACTATCCTACGAGCAGTACTTC.

This clonotype occurred a few times. This chain links TRBV7-9 with TRBJ2-1; 8 bases align to TRBD2. This CDR3 has 16 amino acids. Germline V gene sequence: CDR1 SEHNR, CDR2 FQNEAQ (reference sequence). With 1 base clipped from V and 9 bases from J, the junction kept 11 bases outside the gene matches. CDR3 sequence: CASSLDPGLGPPEQFF. The CDR3 region has the DNA TGTGCCAGCAGCTTAGACCCGGGACTAGGACCCCCTGAGCAGTTCTTC.

At least ten counts were recorded for this clonotype. The chain couples TRBV28 to TRBJ2-1; D is possibly TRBD1 (5 bases). The germline gives CDR1 MDHEN, CDR2 SYDVKM. This CDR3 region has 13 residues. Trimming cost V 6 bases and J 4 bases, with 10 bases left between them. DNA for the CDR3: TGTGCCAGCAGACAGGATGGATACAATGAGCAGTTCTTC. Protein sequence: CASRQDGYNEQFF.

This clonotype was seen ten or more times. The chain recombines TRBV12-3 or TRBV12-4 with TRBJ2-1; perhaps TRBD2 as D (7 bases). The germline V and J ends were trimmed by 2 bases and 9 bases, with 26 bases remaining between them. The CDR3 sequence is 18 residues long. Here the CDR3 DNA reads TGTGCCAGCAGTTTATGGGATTGGGGGGCGGGAGACGGAGCTGAGCAGTTCTTC. This sequence encodes CASSLWDWGAGDGAEQFF.

There are many counts of this clonotype. This chain links TRBV20-1 with TRBJ2-5; possible D gene TRBD1, 6 bases. Germline V gives CDR1 DFQATT, CDR2 SNEGSKA (reference sequence). V was shortened by 3 bases and J by 2 bases, with 13 bases between the two germline ends. CDR3 size: 14 residues. The CDR3 is CSARGQSSQETQYF. In nucleotides, the CDR3 is TGCAGTGCTAGGGGACAATCTTCACAAGAGACCCAGTACTTC.

The sample holds many counts of this clonotype. The genes are TRBV12-3 or TRBV12-4 and TRBJ1-4, with 8 positions matching TRBD1. The CDR3 is 14 amino acids. V was pared by 8 bases and J by 4 bases, with 6 bases of the junction left unmatched. The CDR3: CASSRQGINEKLFF. DNA of the CDR3: TGTGCCAGCTCAAGACAGGGGATTAATGAAAAACTGTTTTTT.